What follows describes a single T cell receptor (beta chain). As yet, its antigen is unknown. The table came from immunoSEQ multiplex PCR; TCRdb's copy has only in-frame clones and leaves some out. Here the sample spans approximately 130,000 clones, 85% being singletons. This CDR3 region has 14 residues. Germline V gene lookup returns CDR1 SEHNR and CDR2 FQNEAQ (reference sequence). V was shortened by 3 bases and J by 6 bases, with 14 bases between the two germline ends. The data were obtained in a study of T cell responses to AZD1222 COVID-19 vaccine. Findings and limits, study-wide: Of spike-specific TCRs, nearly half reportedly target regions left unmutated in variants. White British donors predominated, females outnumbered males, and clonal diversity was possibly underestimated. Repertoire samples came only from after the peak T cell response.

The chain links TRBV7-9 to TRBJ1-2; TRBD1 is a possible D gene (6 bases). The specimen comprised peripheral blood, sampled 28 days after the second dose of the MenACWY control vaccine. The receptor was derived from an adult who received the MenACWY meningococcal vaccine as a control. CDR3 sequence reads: CASSFQGRGDGYTF. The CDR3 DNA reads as TGTGCCAGCAGCTTTCAGGGGCGAGGGGATGGCTACACCTTC.